Listed below are T cell receptor beta chains from one sample, sequenced in a study of shared T cell receptors in the human thymus. This table comes from immunoSEQ multiplex PCR, and its TCRdb copy is limited to in-frame clones, with some not included. This table has approximately 760,000 clones, approximately 85% appearing once. These data were also filed under a second study, of human thymus T cells.

Input material: thymocytes. These receptors came from a girl under three years old with a congenital heart defect. Both conserved end residues are part of each CDR3. Each record gives: clone size, V gene, D gene, J gene, CDR3 protein, CDR3 DNA. A D gene is named only where the DNA matches it firmly. Clone size appears in some rows only: once, few, many, or a class for an expanded clone.

size: .
V: TRBV13
D: .
J: TRBJ2-7
CDR3: CASSLVGSSYEQYF
DNA: TGTGCCAGCAGCTTAGTTGGCAGTTCCTACGAGCAGTACTTC

size: .
V: TRBV7-4
D: TRBD2
J: TRBJ2-3
CDR3: CASSLLAGGIDTQYF
DNA: TGTGCCAGCAGCTTATTAGCGGGGGGGATAGATACGCAGTATTTT

size: .
V: TRBV4-3
D: .
J: TRBJ2-5
CDR3: CASSPSPRGEETQYF
DNA: TGCGCCAGCAGCCCCAGCCCGCGGGGCGAGGAGACCCAGTACTTC

size: .
V: TRBV11-2
D: TRBD1
J: TRBJ2-7
CDR3: CASSDRVSYEQYF
DNA: TGTGCCAGCAGCGACAGGGTCTCCTACGAGCAGTACTTC

size: .
V: TRBV25-1
D: .
J: TRBJ2-5
CDR3: CASSGSRESQETQYF
DNA: TGTGCCAGCAGTGGGAGTAGGGAGTCCCAAGAGACCCAGTACTTC

size: .
V: TRBV18
D: TRBD1
J: TRBJ1-2
CDR3: CASSSLGQYYGYTF
DNA: TGTGCCAGCTCATCATTGGGACAGTACTATGGCTACACCTTC

size: .
V: TRBV2
D: TRBD1
J: TRBJ1-2
CDR3: CASRGQGARYGYTF
DNA: TGTGCCAGCAGGGGACAGGGGGCTAGATATGGCTACACCTTC

size: .
V: TRBV5-1
D: TRBD2
J: TRBJ2-7
CDR3: CASSADERTSGTYEQYF
DNA: TGCGCCAGCAGCGCCGATGAGCGGACTAGCGGGACCTACGAGCAGTACTTC

size: .
V: TRBV5-1
D: .
J: TRBJ1-1
CDR3: CASSSIPTRFRSEAFF
DNA: TGCGCCAGCAGCTCGATTCCCACTAGGTTCCGCTCTGAAGCTTTCTTT

size: .
V: TRBV4-3
D: .
J: TRBJ2-7
CDR3: CASSQDLLRTRYF
DNA: TGCGCCAGCAGCCAAGATTTATTGCGGACAAGGTACTTC

size: .
V: TRBV18
D: TRBD1
J: TRBJ1-3
CDR3: CASSRHKEGQGGNTIYF
DNA: TGTGCCAGCTCACGCCATAAAGAGGGACAGGGAGGAAACACCATATATTTT

size: .
V: TRBV5-1
D: .
J: TRBJ1-2
CDR3: CASSFGGGGFGYTF
DNA: TGCGCCAGCAGCTTCGGAGGGGGGGGATTTGGCTACACCTTC

size: .
V: TRBV5-4
D: .
J: TRBJ1-1
CDR3: CASSLERQNTEAFF
DNA: TGTGCCAGCAGCTTGGAGAGGCAGAACACTGAAGCTTTCTTT

size: .
V: TRBV9
D: .
J: TRBJ1-6
CDR3: CASSVRGYNSPLHF
DNA: TGTGCCAGCAGCGTTCGGGGTTATAATTCACCCCTCCACTTT

size: .
V: TRBV7-9
D: .
J: TRBJ1-6
CDR3: CASSFGGRPDSPLHF
DNA: TGTGCCAGCAGCTTCGGGGGGCGCCCGGATTCACCCCTCCACTTT

size: .
V: TRBV27
D: TRBD1
J: TRBJ2-7
CDR3: CASRWGQGAGEQYF
DNA: TGTGCCAGCAGGTGGGGACAGGGGGCTGGGGAGCAGTACTTC

size: once
V: TRBV4-1
D: .
J: TRBJ2-1
CDR3: CASSRQISSYNEQFF
DNA: TGCGCCAGCAGCCGACAGATTTCCTCCTACAATGAGCAGTTCTTC

size: .
V: TRBV4-3
D: TRBD2
J: TRBJ2-1
CDR3: CASSQEGTGLAGYEQFF
DNA: TGCGCCAGCAGCCAAGAAGGCACGGGACTAGCGGGGTATGAGCAGTTCTTC

size: .
V: TRBV5-6
D: TRBD2
J: TRBJ2-5
CDR3: CASSSPPGRGVGETQYF
DNA: TGTGCCAGCAGCTCGCCCCCCGGGCGGGGGGTCGGGGAGACCCAGTACTTC

size: .
V: TRBV11-2
D: .
J: TRBJ2-5
CDR3: CASSSAPPDWQETQYF
DNA: TGTGCCAGCAGCTCAGCCCCCCCGGACTGGCAAGAGACCCAGTACTTC

size: .
V: TRBV13
D: .
J: TRBJ1-1
CDR3: CASRFIGAPNTEAFF
DNA: TGTGCCAGCAGATTTATAGGGGCACCTAACACTGAAGCTTTCTTT

size: once
V: TRBV27
D: TRBD2
J: TRBJ2-1
CDR3: CASSHTSGTYNEQFF
DNA: TGTGCCAGCAGTCATACTAGCGGTACCTACAATGAGCAGTTCTTC

size: .
V: TRBV6-1
D: TRBD1
J: TRBJ1-1
CDR3: CASSEQSDRGRRPNTEAFF
DNA: TGTGCCAGCAGTGAACAATCCGACAGGGGGCGGAGGCCGAACACTGAAGCTTTCTTT

size: .
V: TRBV5-6
D: .
J: TRBJ1-4
CDR3: CASSSDTGTPSNEKLFF
DNA: TGTGCCAGCAGCTCCGATACCGGGACACCTTCTAATGAAAAACTGTTTTTT

size: .
V: TRBV28
D: TRBD2
J: TRBJ2-7
CDR3: CASSLELAGVELTGEQYF
DNA: TGTGCCAGCAGTTTAGAACTAGCGGGAGTCGAACTAACTGGGGAGCAGTACTTC

size: .
V: TRBV6-5
D: TRBD1
J: TRBJ1-1
CDR3: CASSYGTGGSKEAFF
DNA: TGTGCCAGCAGTTACGGGACAGGGGGGAGTAAAGAAGCTTTCTTT

size: .
V: TRBV7-6
D: TRBD2
J: TRBJ2-2
CDR3: CASSLWEGDGELFF
DNA: TGTGCCAGCAGCTTATGGGAGGGCGACGGGGAGCTGTTTTTT

size: .
V: TRBV7-9
D: .
J: TRBJ2-7
CDR3: CASSPTGGSREQYF
DNA: TGTGCCAGCAGCCCTACAGGTGGTTCTCGGGAGCAGTACTTC

size: .
V: TRBV4-1
D: .
J: TRBJ1-2
CDR3: CASSQVWSGGFYGYTF
DNA: TGCGCCAGCAGCCAAGTATGGTCCGGGGGATTCTATGGCTACACCTTC

size: few
V: TRBV10-3
D: TRBD1
J: TRBJ2-7
CDR3: CATHRGAPSETGPYEQYF
DNA: TGTGCCACCCACAGGGGGGCGCCCAGTGAGACAGGACCCTACGAGCAGTACTTC

size: .
V: TRBV15
D: .
J: TRBJ1-2
CDR3: CATSRETAGPYGYTF
DNA: TGTGCCACCAGCAGAGAAACGGCAGGGCCCTATGGCTACACCTTC

size: .
V: TRBV7-2
D: TRBD1
J: TRBJ1-1
CDR3: CASSLTGAYAFF
DNA: TGTGCCAGCAGCTTGACAGGGGCGTACGCTTTCTTT

size: .
V: TRBV5-4
D: TRBD2
J: TRBJ2-1
CDR3: CASSLLRSGASGGAIEQFF
DNA: TGTGCCAGCAGCTTGTTACGCAGCGGGGCTAGCGGGGGGGCGATTGAGCAGTTCTTC

size: .
V: TRBV4-1
D: .
J: TRBJ1-3
CDR3: CASSQTRGGGGNTIYF
DNA: TGCGCCAGCAGCCAAACCCGCGGGGGAGGCGGAAACACCATATATTTT

size: once
V: TRBV6-7
D: TRBD1
J: TRBJ1-2
CDR3: CASSYSTGDRTRVYGYTF
DNA: TGTGCCAGCAGTTACTCTACCGGGGACAGAACCCGAGTCTATGGCTACACCTTC

size: .
V: TRBV28
D: TRBD1
J: TRBJ1-3
CDR3: CASSFGGTGPGNTIYF
DNA: TGTGCCAGCAGTTTTGGCGGGACAGGGCCTGGAAACACCATATATTTT

size: .
V: TRBV7-3
D: .
J: TRBJ2-6
CDR3: CASSLTTGSGANVLTF
DNA: TGTGCCAGCAGCTTAACTACAGGCTCTGGGGCCAACGTCCTGACTTTC

size: once
V: TRBV6-5
D: .
J: TRBJ2-4
CDR3: CASSYRSGNKNIQYF
DNA: TGTGCCAGCAGTTACCGGTCGGGGAATAAAAACATTCAGTACTTC

size: .
V: TRBV27
D: .
J: TRBJ2-1
CDR3: CASSPVGAGNYNEQFF
DNA: TGTGCCAGCAGTCCAGTGGGGGCTGGGAACTACAATGAGCAGTTCTTC

size: .
V: TRBV7-8
D: .
J: TRBJ1-5
CDR3: CASSLVRGGLERGQPQHF
DNA: TGTGCCAGCAGCCTTGTCAGGGGCGGTCTAGAACGGGGTCAGCCCCAGCATTTT

size: .
V: TRBV7-9
D: .
J: TRBJ2-7
CDR3: CASSSERVVVGYEQYF
DNA: TGTGCCAGCAGCTCTGAACGGGTCGTCGTCGGCTACGAGCAGTACTTC

size: .
V: TRBV2
D: TRBD1
J: TRBJ1-3
CDR3: CASTATTGCSHTIYF
DNA: TGTGCCAGCACCGCAACGACAGGGTGTTCGCACACCATATATTTT

size: .
V: TRBV5-4
D: TRBD1
J: TRBJ1-1
CDR3: CASSLLGQAGGFF
DNA: TGTGCCAGCAGCTTATTGGGACAGGCCGGGGGTTTCTTT

size: .
V: TRBV27
D: TRBD1
J: TRBJ2-3
CDR3: CGTGNPDTQYF
DNA: TGCGGGACAGGGAATCCAGATACGCAGTATTTT

size: once
V: TRBV28
D: TRBD2
J: TRBJ2-5
CDR3: CASSPTSGGGWGETQYF
DNA: TGTGCCAGCAGTCCCACCTCGGGGGGGGGTTGGGGAGAGACCCAGTACTTC

size: .
V: TRBV25-1
D: TRBD1
J: TRBJ1-2
CDR3: CASSSGPTTKDRGGGYTF
DNA: TGTGCCAGCAGTTCAGGGCCCACCACAAAGGACAGGGGTGGCGGCTACACCTTC

size: .
V: TRBV28
D: .
J: TRBJ1-2
CDR3: CATARGEWVLGGYTF
DNA: TGTGCCACCGCGCGGGGGGAATGGGTCTTAGGTGGCTACACCTTC